This T cell receptor (beta chain) was recorded in a study of cytomegalovirus exposure and HLA in healthy donors (dated by TCRdb to the late 2010s). Background on the whole study: According to an earlier analysis of several hundred of the donors, roughly 180 million T cells yielded 100 million or so unique TCR beta sequences and 276 Gb of sequence data. A later analysis re-examined previously published TCR beta repertoires from 610 or so donors and added high-resolution HLA genotyping to investigate patterns of TCR occurrence. The genetic ancestry cluster associated with self-reported Caucasian donors included roughly 84% of the approximately 410 genotyped donors. Both class I and class II loci were covered by HLA typing, at four-digit resolution. The study profiled the T cell repertoires of some 610 subjects by immunosequencing and related them to cytomegalovirus serostatus. The study was designed to test whether signatures of past pathogen exposure could be identified by cataloging public T cell receptors. In addition to the first cohort of approximately 650 subjects, a separate validation cohort of 130 or so different subjects was used. Every discovery cohort repertoire had been produced on one sequencing platform. A later genetic analysis took genome-wide SNP genotypes for about 55% of the roughly 670 donors and used that subset as a discovery cohort. About 5 DR-DQ haplotypes were handled as single units for association and clustering, since linkage in the cohort was strong. The later analysis used no new phenotypic data to find candidate immune exposures, relying instead on TCR beta sequences and their occurrence across donors. An early release that covered about 600 HLA-typed donors contained approximately 300 gigabases of sequencing data and 80 million or so unique TCR sequences. The number of donors typed differed by locus, with roughly 620-640 for A, B, C, DRB1 and DQB1, over 500 for DQA1, under 610 for DPA1, and roughly 450 for DPB1. To predict cytomegalovirus infection status, the study combined high-throughput TCR immunosequencing, statistical association of individual TCRs with disease status, and machine learning. An earlier analysis of about 600 of the donors used high-throughput TCR beta sequencing to judge whether each TCR beta V gene segment behaved as functional or pseudogenic. Donor age, sex, ethnicity and CMV serostatus were collected together with the repertoire data. On average, roughly 240,000 unique TCR beta nucleotide sequences were sequenced per donor among a few hundred genotyped donors of the cohort, with roughly 18% of those sequences being non-productive. General findings and caveats noted by the study authors: In a later analysis, some 18,000 TCR beta sequences were associated with specific HLA alleles at a false discovery rate of 0.05. Correlated functional status among segregating V segments might be attributable to linkage disequilibrium, but an unknown experimental factor could not be ruled out. In a later analysis, TCR association rates were found to vary across HLA loci, with the most associated TCRs seen for DRB1 alleles and the fewest for HLA-C alleles. Compared with the roughly 700-donor mean, donors in an Asian-associated ancestry cluster had fewer N-insertions in productive TCRs, according to a later genetic analysis. V-gene and J-gene trimming of TCR beta chains was associated with a missense DCLRE1C variant in a later genetic analysis, and the association was replicated in an independent cohort. According to a later analysis, parvovirus B19, influenza, CMV and Epstein-Barr virus appeared linked to several top co-occurrence clusters. Because counts were too low, seventeen rarely observed V segments, including chromosome 9 orphons, were excluded from the earlier analysis of some 540 of the donors. A further reported finding was that TCR beta sequences accurately predicted the HLA-A and HLA-B alleles for most subjects in the first cohort. HLA typing was unavailable for some donors at each locus, so association tests used only the typed subset. The cohort was sequenced for TCR beta chains only, and without alpha or paired-chain data the features that could be detected were limited. Immune exposure information for the cohort was limited to CMV serostatus. The study gave a list of under 200 TCR beta chains associated with cytomegalovirus. The authors suggested that the approach could potentially be extended to other disease states and immunological phenotypes. In both the original and validation cohorts, the classifier was reported to diagnose cytomegalovirus status with high specificity and sensitivity. A group of highly shared sequence variants was considered likely to be a technical artifact of the sequencing pipeline. An earlier analysis of around 540 of the donors showed that most TCR beta V segments appeared in productive rearrangements either about 90% or about 30% of the time, which broadly matched IMGT annotations. Most TCR sequences were seen in very few donors, while some public TCRs were found in many individuals. Some IMGT-functional V segments, including TRBV6-2 and TRBV6-3, could not be distinguished by the 87-base-pair reads and were therefore excluded. Strong co-occurrence of HLA alleles, especially DR and DQ, made assigning TCR associations to individual alleles difficult. Compared with equally common non-associated chains, HLA-associated TCR beta chains in a later analysis were more clonally expanded and had lower generation probabilities. According to a later analysis, most CMV-associated TCR beta chains appeared to be HLA-restricted, and the HLA associations seemed to be driven largely by CMV exposure. Three of the identified cytomegalovirus-associated TCR beta chains were confirmed in vitro to be specific for cytomegalovirus antigens. Sequencing depth was assumed to be roughly uniform across donors in the presence/absence analyses, though that assumption may not hold.

This clone was detected once. No antigen is known for it. No much larger clone exists at a distance of one base, and base qualities are not known. V and J are trimmed by 5 bases and 3 bases, and the gene matches miss 8 bases of the junction. The cysteine opens and the phenylalanine closes a CDR3 of 16 amino acids. The only DNA kept is the CDR3, 48 bases in frame from the first base. Reading the germline V gene (reference sequence) gives CDR1 SEHNR and CDR2 FQNEAQ. In total, about 650 healthy bone marrow donors made up the cohort. At the time of sampling, all cohort members were nominally healthy, though unrecorded immune exposures were likely present. The donor was CMV seronegative and was included in the group of several hundred seronegative cohort members. A peripheral blood sample was collected from each donor, and TCR beta sequencing was performed on peripheral blood mononuclear cells. Genomic DNA extraction from the blood cell samples was performed with the Qiagen DNeasy Blood Extraction Kit.

Libraries were prepared through the immunoSEQ multiplex PCR assay. For the multiplex PCR, a mixture combining 60 forward primers for TCR Vbeta segments and 13 reverse primers for TCR Jbeta segments was used. Amplification of the CDR3 region of rearranged TCR beta genes was performed with a multiplex PCR assay on genomic DNA. Amplified TCR beta libraries were sequenced as 87-base-pair reads on the Illumina HiSeq System. Concerning the study's data processing: A later analysis tallied roughly 76 million unique TCR beta chains across the 550 to 850 repertoires, and some 12 million of those chains were shared by two or more donors. A nearest-neighbor algorithm error-corrected the raw reads and collapsed the reads into unique sequences, merging closely related sequences to remove PCR and sequencing errors. To assign V, D and J gene segments, CDR3 sequences were aligned to IMGT reference sequences. For a sequence to be retained, at least a six-nucleotide match to both a V gene segment and a J gene segment was required. A rearrangement was called productive if the CDR3 had no stop codons and remained in frame with V and J, and every other rearrangement was called non-productive. CDR3 was defined by IMGT convention, running from the second conserved V-encoded cysteine to the conserved J-encoded phenylalanine. The earlier analysis of 550 to 650 of the donors excluded any sequence lacking an unambiguous match to a single V gene segment. An earlier analysis of several hundred of the donors classified V segments as functional when productive rearrangements were above 56.7% and as segregating when the standard deviation between donors was above 5%. To diagnose cytomegalovirus status from the catalog of TCR beta chain sequences, a statistical classification framework was built. V and J gene assignment, in a later analysis, came from comparing TCR nucleotide sequences with IMGT/GENE-DB human TR gene sequences. Using the TCRdist pipeline, a later analysis assigned CDR3 sequences along with most-parsimonious VDJ recombination scenarios. In a later analysis, every TCR beta chain was defined by the combination of its CDR3 amino acid sequence and its V-gene family, and reads without a unique V-gene family were dropped. As a way to deal with suspected cross-contamination and a sequencing artifact, a later analysis dropped hundreds of nucleotide sequences that were highly shared and had low generation probability. A later analysis calculated a clonal expansion index for each public chain from normalized within-repertoire ranks of inferred template counts. Generation probabilities in a later analysis came from a VDJ recombination model fitted to out-of-frame rearrangements, and those results were checked against IGoR. Hypergeometric tests were used in a later analysis to score TCR-TCR, TCR-HLA and TCR-CMV co-occurrence, with a repertoire-size bias correction applied to the TCR pairs. A later analysis estimated false discovery rates by permuting HLA or CMV assignments 20 times. In a later analysis, co-occurring TCRs were grouped using DBSCAN, with TCRdist sequence similarity added in when clustering inside HLA-allele-positive subsets. For co-occurrence clustering, repertoires with fewer than 30,000 or more than 120,000 public chains were excluded, along with four or five repertoires with anomalous nucleotide sharing. TCRdb retrieved this table from immuneACCESS and kept in-frame rearrangements only. Not all clones are present; in checked studies, unresolved V genes account for under half, and no reason is known for the remainder. The V and J calls and clone size were taken over from that table, and D and trimming were inferred from the DNA. The sample contains under 200,000 clones, more than 70% of them found a single time. The ten largest clones add up to over 4.5% of the sample.

The receptor comes from a male donor in good health and CMV-seronegative. The rearranged segments are TRBV7-9 and TRBJ2-1; TRBD1 lines up with 9 middle nucleotides. The material sequenced was PBMCs. The CDR3 in this case is CASSPRTGVSYNEQFF. The DNA sequence reads TGTGCCAGCAGCCCCCGGACAGGGGTGAGCTACAATGAGCAGTTCTTC.